The 2 T cell receptor beta chains below come from one sample, sequenced in a study of cytomegalovirus exposure and HLA in healthy donors (dated by TCRdb to between 2016 and 2019). The library was obtained by the immunoSEQ multiplex PCR assay. The multiplex PCR relied on a mix of 60 forward primers for TCR Vbeta segments and 13 reverse primers for TCR Jbeta segments. Not all clones reach the TCRdb copy of this immuneACCESS table, which keeps in-frame sequences only. Checked studies attribute under half of the gap to unresolved V genes and leave the rest unexplained. The sample includes tens of thousands of clones, with almost 80% observed a single time. About 22% of the sample belongs to the ten largest clones. Sequenced: PBMCs. The receptors come from a middle-aged woman in good health and CMV-seropositive.

The chain recombines TRBV29-1 with TRBJ2-7, with 7 bases matching TRBD1. The CDR3 contains 13 residues. The V and J ends lost 7 bases and 1 base, in that order; junction bases with no gene match: 7. Germline V gene sequence: CDR1 SQVTM, CDR2 ANQGSEA. The CDR3 DNA reads as TGCAGCGCGGGTAGACAGGGATCCTACGAGCAGTACTTC. As protein: CSAGRQGSYEQYF.

The rearrangement links TRBV15 to TRBJ2-7, with D possibly TRBD2 on 6 matching bases. Between the trimmed V and J ends, which lost 1 base and 4 bases, there was a span of 8 bases. Germline assignment: CDR1 LNHNV and CDR2 YYDKDF (reference sequence). The CDR3 consists of 13 residues. CDR3 sequence (DNA): TGTGCCACCAGCAGAGGACTAGTTTACGAGCAGTACTTC. Translation: CATSRGLVYEQYF.